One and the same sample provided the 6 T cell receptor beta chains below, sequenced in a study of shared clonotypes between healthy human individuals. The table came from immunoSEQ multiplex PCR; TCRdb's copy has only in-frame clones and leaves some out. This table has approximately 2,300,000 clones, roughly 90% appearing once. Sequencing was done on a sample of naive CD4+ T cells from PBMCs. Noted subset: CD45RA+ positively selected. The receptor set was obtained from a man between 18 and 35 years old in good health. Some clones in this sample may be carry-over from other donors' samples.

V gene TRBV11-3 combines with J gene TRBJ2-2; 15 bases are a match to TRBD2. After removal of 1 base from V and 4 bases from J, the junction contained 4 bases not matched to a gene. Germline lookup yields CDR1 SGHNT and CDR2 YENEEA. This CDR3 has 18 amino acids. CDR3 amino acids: CASSLVGLAGGGTGELFF. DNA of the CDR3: TGTGCCAGCAGCTTAGTGGGACTAGCGGGAGGAGGCACCGGGGAGCTGTTTTTT.

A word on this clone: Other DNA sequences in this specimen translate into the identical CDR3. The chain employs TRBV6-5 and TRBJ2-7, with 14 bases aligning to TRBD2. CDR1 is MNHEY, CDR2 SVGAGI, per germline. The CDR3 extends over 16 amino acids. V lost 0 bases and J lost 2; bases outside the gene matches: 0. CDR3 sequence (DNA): TGTGCCAGCAGTTACTCGGGACTAGCGGGGGCCTACGAGCAGTACTTC. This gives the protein CASSYSGLAGAYEQYF.

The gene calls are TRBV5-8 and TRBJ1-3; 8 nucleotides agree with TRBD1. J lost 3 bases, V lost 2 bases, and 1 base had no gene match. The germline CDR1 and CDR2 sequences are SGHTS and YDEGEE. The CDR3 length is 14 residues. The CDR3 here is CASSLDRGGNTIYF. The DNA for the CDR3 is TGTGCCAGCAGCTTAGACAGGGGTGGAAACACCATATATTTT.

CDR3 bases: TGTGCCAGCAGCTCCCTAGGACGGAACTATGGCTACACCTTC. It codes for CASSSLGRNYGYTF. This chain connects TRBV11-2 to TRBJ1-2; D is ambiguous. The V and J ends lost 4 bases and 2 bases respectively, with 11 bases between them. CDR1 and CDR2 (germline): SGHAT, FQNNGV. The CDR3 consists of 14 residues.

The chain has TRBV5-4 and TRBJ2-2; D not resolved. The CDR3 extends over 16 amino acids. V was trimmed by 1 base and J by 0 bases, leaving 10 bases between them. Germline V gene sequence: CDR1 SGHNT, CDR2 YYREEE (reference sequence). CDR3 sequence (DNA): TGTGCCAGCAGCTTGTTTCAGGTTGCGAACACCGGGGAGCTGTTTTTT. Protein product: CASSLFQVANTGELFF.

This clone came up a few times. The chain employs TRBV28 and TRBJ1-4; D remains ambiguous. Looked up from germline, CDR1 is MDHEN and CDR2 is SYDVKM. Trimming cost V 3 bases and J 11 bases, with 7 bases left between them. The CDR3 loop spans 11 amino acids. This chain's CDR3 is CASSFKTKLFF. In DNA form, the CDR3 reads TGTGCCAGCAGTTTTAAGACGAAACTGTTTTTT.